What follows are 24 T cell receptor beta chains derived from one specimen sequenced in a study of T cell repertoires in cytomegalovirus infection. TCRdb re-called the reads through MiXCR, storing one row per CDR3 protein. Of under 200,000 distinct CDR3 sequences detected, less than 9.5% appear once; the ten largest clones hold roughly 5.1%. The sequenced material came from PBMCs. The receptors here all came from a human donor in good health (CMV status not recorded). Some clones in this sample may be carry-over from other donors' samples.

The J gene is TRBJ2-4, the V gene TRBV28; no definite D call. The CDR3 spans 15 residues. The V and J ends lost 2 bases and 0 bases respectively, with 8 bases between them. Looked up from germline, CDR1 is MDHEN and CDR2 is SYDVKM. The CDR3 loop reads CASSLGPGAKNIQYF. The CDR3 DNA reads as TGTGCCAGCAGTTTAGGCCCGGGAGCCAAAAACATTCAGTACTTC. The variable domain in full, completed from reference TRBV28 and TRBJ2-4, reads DVKVTQSSRYLVKRTGEKVFLECVQDMDHENMFWYRQDPGLGLRLIYFSYDVKMKEKGDIPEGYSVSREKKERFSLILESASTNQTSMYLCASSLGPGAKNIQYFGAGTRLSVL.

The CDR3, as DNA: TGTGCCAGCAGCCAAAGGTCCTGGGCCGGAGCCTCTGGGGCCAACGTCCTGACTTTC. Protein: CASSQRSWAGASGANVLTF. V usage is TRBV4-2 and J usage is TRBJ2-6; D call uncertain. The CDR3 has 19 amino acids. Trimming removed 2 bases at V and 0 bases at J, with 17 bases between. From germline, CDR1 is LGHNA and CDR2 YNFKEQ.

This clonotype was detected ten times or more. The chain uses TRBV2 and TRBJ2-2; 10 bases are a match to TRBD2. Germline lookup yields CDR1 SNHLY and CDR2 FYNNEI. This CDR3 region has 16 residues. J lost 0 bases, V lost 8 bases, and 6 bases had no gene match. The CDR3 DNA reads TGTGCCAGCGAGTTCGGGACTAGCGCGAACACCGGGGAGCTGTTTTTT. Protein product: CASEFGTSANTGELFF. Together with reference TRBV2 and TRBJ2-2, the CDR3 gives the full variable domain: EPEVTQTPSHQVTQMGQEVILRCVPISNHLYFYWYRQILGQKVEFLVSFYNNEISEKSEIFDDQFSVERPDGSNFTLKIRSTKLEDSAMYFCASEFGTSANTGELFFGEGSRLTVL.

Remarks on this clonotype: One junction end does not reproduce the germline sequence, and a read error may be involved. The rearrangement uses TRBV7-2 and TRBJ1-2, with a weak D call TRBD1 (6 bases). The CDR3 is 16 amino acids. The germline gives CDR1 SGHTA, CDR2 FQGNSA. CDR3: CASSVKLWDNYYVYTF. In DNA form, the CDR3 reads TGTGCCAGCAGCGTAAAGCTCTGGGACAACTACTATGTCTACACCTTC.

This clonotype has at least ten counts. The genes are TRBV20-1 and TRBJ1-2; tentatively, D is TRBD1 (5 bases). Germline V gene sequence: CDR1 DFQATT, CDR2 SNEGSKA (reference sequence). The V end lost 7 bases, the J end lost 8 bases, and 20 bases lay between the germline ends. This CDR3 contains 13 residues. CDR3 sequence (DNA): TGCAGTGGGGTTACAGGAATATACGGGGGCTACACCTTC. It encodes CSGVTGIYGGYTF.

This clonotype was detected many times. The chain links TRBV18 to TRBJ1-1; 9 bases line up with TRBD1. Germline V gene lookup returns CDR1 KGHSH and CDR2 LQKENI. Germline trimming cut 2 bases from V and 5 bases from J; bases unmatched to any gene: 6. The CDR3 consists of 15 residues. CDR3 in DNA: TGTGCCAGCTCACCAGTACAGGGGGCACAGACTGAAGCTTTCTTT. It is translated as CASSPVQGAQTEAFF.

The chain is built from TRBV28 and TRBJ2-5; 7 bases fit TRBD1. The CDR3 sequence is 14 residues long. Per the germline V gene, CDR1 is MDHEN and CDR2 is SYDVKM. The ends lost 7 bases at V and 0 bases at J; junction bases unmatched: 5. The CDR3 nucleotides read TGTGCCAGCAACTCGGACAGGCACCAAGAGACCCAGTACTTC. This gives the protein CASNSDRHQETQYF.

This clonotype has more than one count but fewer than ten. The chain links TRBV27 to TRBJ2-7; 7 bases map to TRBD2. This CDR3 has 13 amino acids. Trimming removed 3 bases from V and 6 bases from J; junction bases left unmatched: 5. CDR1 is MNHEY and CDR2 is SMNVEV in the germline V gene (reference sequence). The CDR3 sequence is CASSFISGGEQYF. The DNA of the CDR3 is TGTGCCAGCAGTTTTATCTCGGGGGGCGAGCAGTACTTC.

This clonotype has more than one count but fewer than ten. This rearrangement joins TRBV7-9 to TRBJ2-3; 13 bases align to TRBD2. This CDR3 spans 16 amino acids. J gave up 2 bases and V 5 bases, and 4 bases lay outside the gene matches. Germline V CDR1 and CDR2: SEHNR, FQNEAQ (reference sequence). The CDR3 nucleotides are TGTGCCAGCAGCCGGGGACTAGCGGGGATCACAGATACGCAGTATTTT. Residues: CASSRGLAGITDTQYF.

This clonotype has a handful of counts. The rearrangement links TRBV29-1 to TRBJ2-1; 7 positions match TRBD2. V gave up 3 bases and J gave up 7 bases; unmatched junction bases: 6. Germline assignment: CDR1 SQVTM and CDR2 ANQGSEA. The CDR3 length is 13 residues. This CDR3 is CSVDKQGGNEQFF. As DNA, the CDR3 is TGCAGCGTTGATAAGCAGGGAGGGAATGAGCAGTTCTTC.

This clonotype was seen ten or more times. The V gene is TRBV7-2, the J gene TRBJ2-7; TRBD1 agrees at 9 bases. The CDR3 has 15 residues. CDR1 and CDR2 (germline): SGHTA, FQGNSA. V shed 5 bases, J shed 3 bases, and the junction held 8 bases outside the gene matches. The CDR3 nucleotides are TGTGCCAGCAGCACTCAAAAGGGACAGGGCTACGAGCAGTACTTC. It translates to CASSTQKGQGYEQYF. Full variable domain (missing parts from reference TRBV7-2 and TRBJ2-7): GAGVSQSPSNKVTEKGKDVELRCDPISGHTALYWYRQSLGQGLEFLIYFQGNSAPDKSGLPSDRFSAERTGGSVSTLTIQRTQQEDSAVYLCASSTQKGQGYEQYFGPGTRLTVT.

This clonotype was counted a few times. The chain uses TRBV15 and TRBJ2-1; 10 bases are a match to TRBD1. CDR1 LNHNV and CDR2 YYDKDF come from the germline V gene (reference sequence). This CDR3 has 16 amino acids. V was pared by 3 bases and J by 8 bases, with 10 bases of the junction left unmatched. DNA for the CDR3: TGTGCCACCAGCAGGGGGGGGGGGGGACAGGGGTATGAGCAGTTCTTC. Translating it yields CATSRGGGGQGYEQFF.

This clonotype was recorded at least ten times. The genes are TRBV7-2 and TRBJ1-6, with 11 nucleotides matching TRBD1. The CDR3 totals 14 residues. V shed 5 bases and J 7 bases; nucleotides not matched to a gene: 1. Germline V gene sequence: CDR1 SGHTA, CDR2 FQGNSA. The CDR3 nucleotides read TGTGCCAGCAGCCGGGACAGGGGGAATTCACCCCTCCACTTT. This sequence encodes CASSRDRGNSPLHF.

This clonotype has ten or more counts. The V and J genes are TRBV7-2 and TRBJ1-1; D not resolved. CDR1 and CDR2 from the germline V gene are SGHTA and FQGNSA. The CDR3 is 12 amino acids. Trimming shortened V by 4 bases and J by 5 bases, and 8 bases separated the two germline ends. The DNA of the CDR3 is TGTGCCAGCAGCTCGGTTCTAACTGAAGCTTTCTTT. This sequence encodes CASSSVLTEAFF.

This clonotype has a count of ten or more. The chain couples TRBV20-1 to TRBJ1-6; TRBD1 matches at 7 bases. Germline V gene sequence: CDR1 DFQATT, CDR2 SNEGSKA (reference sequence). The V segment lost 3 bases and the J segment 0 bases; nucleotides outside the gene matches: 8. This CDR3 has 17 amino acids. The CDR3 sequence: CSASGQDTSSYNSPLHF. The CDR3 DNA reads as TGCAGTGCTAGCGGACAGGATACGAGCTCCTATAATTCACCCCTCCACTTT.

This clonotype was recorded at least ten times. The CDR3 sequence is CASSPSGAGPWETQYF. The CDR3 nucleotides are TGTGCCAGCAGCCCTTCGGGAGCGGGGCCTTGGGAGACCCAGTACTTC. The chain recombines TRBV7-2 with TRBJ2-5; 7 bases are a match to TRBD2. The V segment lost 5 bases and the J segment 5 bases; nucleotides outside the gene matches: 14. The germline V gene has CDR1 SGHTA and CDR2 FQGNSA. The CDR3 sequence is 16 residues long.

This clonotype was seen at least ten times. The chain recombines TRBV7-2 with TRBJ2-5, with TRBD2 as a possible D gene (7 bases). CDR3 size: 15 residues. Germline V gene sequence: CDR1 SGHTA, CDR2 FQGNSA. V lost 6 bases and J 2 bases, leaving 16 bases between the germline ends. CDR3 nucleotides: TGTGCCAGCAGATCCGTAGGGGGGGGACAAGAGACCCAGTACTTC. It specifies CASRSVGGGQETQYF. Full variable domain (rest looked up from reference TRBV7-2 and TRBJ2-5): GAGVSQSPSNKVTEKGKDVELRCDPISGHTALYWYRQSLGQGLEFLIYFQGNSAPDKSGLPSDRFSAERTGGSVSTLTIQRTQQEDSAVYLCASRSVGGGQETQYFGPGTRLLVL.

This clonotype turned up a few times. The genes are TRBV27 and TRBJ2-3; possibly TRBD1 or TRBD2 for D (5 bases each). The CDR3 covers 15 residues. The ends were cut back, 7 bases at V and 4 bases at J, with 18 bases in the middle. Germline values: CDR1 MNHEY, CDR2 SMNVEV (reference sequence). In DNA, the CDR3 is TGTGCCAGCAATTCGCCTCCGGGGCGCCCAGATACGCAGTATTTT. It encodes CASNSPPGRPDTQYF.

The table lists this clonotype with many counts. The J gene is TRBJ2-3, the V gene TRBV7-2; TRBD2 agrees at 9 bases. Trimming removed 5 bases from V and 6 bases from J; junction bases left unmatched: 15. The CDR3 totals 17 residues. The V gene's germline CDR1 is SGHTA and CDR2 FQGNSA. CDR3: CASSPSGGGGARDTQYF. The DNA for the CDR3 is TGTGCCAGCAGCCCCAGCGGGGGCGGGGGGGCCAGGGATACGCAGTATTTT.

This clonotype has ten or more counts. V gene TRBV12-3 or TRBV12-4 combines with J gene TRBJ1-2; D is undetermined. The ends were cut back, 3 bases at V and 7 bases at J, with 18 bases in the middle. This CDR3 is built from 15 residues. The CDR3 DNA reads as TGTGCCAGCAGTTTCCAATATCCGGGATACGGTGGCTACACCTTC. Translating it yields CASSFQYPGYGGYTF.

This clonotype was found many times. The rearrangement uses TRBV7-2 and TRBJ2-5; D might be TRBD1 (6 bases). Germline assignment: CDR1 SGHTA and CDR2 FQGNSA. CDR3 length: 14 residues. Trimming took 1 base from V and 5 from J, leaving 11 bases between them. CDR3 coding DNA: TGTGCCAGCAGCTTAGGCTGGGGGCGGGAGACCCAGTACTTC. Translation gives CASSLGWGRETQYF.

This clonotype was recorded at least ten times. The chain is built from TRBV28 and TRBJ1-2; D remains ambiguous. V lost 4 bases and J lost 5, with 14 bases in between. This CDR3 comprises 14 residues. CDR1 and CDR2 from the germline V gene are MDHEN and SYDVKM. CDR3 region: CASSSSHSRYGYTF. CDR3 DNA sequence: TGTGCCAGCAGTTCCAGCCACTCTCGATATGGCTACACCTTC.

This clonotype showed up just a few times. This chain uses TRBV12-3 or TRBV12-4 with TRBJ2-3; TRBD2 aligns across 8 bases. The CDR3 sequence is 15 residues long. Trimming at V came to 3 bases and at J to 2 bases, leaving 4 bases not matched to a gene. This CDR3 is CASSLVGGVTDTQYF. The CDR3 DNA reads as TGTGCCAGCAGTTTGGTCGGGGGGGTCACAGATACGCAGTATTTT.

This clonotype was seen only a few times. This CDR3 reads CATGLAGGRNEQFF. In nucleotides, the CDR3 is TGCGCCACCGGCCTTGCGGGGGGGCGGAATGAGCAGTTCTTC. The chain couples TRBV5-1 to TRBJ2-1, with 9 bases fitting TRBD2. This CDR3 spans 14 amino acids. Germline-derived CDR1 and CDR2 are SGHRS and YFSETQ. V dropped 9 bases and J dropped 7; count of bases not matched to a gene: 11.